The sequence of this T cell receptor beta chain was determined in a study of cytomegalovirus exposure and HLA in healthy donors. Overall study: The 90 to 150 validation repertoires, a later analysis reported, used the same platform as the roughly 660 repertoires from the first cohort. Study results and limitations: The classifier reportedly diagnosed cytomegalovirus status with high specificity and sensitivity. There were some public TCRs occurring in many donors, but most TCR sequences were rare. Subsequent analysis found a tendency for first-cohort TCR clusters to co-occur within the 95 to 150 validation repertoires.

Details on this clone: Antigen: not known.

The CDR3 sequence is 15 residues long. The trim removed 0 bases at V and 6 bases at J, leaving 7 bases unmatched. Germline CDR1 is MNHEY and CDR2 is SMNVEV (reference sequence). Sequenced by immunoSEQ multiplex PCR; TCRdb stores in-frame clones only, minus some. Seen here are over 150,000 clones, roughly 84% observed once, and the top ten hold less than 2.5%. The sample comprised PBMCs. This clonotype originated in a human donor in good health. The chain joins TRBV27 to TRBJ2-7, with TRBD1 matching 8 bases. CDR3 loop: CASSLSRTGFTEQYF. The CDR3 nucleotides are TGTGCCAGCAGTTTATCGCGGACAGGGTTCACCGAGCAGTACTTC.